The 19 T cell receptor beta chains reported below all come from one sample, sequenced in a study of blood T cell repertoires in COVID-19. The method was immunoSEQ multiplex PCR; TCRdb's version includes in-frame clones alone and lacks a portion of them. The sample consists of 100,000 or so clones, approximately 87% of them appearing once. Source material: peripheral blood. All receptors come from a woman aged 30 to 39 with acute or convalescent COVID-19.

The chain recombines TRBV28 with TRBJ1-1; the match to TRBD1 covers 8 bases. V lost 2 bases to trimming and J lost 4 bases; unmatched junction nucleotides: 12. Germline lookup yields CDR1 MDHEN and CDR2 SYDVKM. This CDR3 comprises 17 residues. In DNA form, the CDR3 reads TGTGCCAGCAGTTTACCCCGGCAGGGGGCGCGGGGCACTGAAGCTTTCTTT. Translation gives CASSLPRQGARGTEAFF.

The rearrangement joins TRBV2 to TRBJ2-7, with D tentatively TRBD2 (6 bases). CDR3 size: 18 residues. V gave up 9 bases and J gave up 0 bases, with 27 bases separating them. CDR1 and CDR2 from the germline V gene are SNHLY and FYNNEI. The CDR3 reads CASSRGLPTVGSSYEQYF. CDR3 nucleotide sequence: TGTGCCAGTAGTCGCGGGCTACCGACAGTCGGGAGCTCCTACGAGCAGTACTTC.

CDR3 bases: TGTGCCAGCAGCTTATGGCGGCGGGTAGGTAATGAGCAGTTCTTC. Amino acids: CASSLWRRVGNEQFF. The chain is built from TRBV7-8 and TRBJ2-1; a possible D gene is TRBD2 (5 bases). This CDR3 comprises 15 residues. V was pared by 2 bases and J by 7 bases, with 15 bases between. The germline V gene has CDR1 SGHVS and CDR2 FQNEAQ.

The V and J genes are TRBV11-2 and TRBJ1-1; 7 bases agree with TRBD1. The CDR3 covers 16 residues. The junction had 8 bases not matched to a gene; V was cut back by 1 base and J by 3 bases. The germline CDR1 and CDR2 sequences are SGHAT and FQNNGV. DNA of the CDR3: TGTGCCAGCAGCTTAGGGAGACAGGGCAAAGACACTGAAGCTTTCTTT. As protein: CASSLGRQGKDTEAFF.

This clone is a singleton in its sample. The rearrangement uses TRBV6-5 and TRBJ1-1; TRBD1 might be the D (5 bases). The CDR3 covers 13 residues. Germline V lookup: CDR1 MNHEY, CDR2 SVGAGI. Trimming removed 6 bases at V and 0 bases at J, with 8 bases between. The CDR3 region is CASRETVNTEAFF. The CDR3 coding sequence is TGTGCCAGCAGGGAGACAGTGAACACTGAAGCTTTCTTT.

V and J are TRBV7-9 and TRBJ1-2; possibly TRBD1 for D (6 bases). Germline-derived CDR1 and CDR2 are SEHNR and FQNEAQ (reference sequence). V lost 8 bases and J lost 1, with 8 bases in between. The CDR3 covers 12 residues. The DNA for the CDR3 is TGTGCCAGCGGGGGCGATAACTATGGCTACACCTTC. Translated: CASGGDNYGYTF.

The gene calls are TRBV19 and TRBJ1-1; perhaps TRBD1 as D (5 bases). V lost 3 bases and J lost 1, with 12 bases in between. This CDR3 spans 15 amino acids. Germline assignment: CDR1 LNHDA and CDR2 SQIVND (reference sequence). The CDR3, as DNA: TGTGCCAGTAGTATGAGTGGGGCTTCGAACACTGAAGCTTTCTTT. Protein: CASSMSGASNTEAFF.

There are a few counts of this clone. The J gene is TRBJ2-7, the V gene TRBV5-6; weak D call: TRBD1 (6 bases). Germline V gene lookup returns CDR1 SGHDT and CDR2 YYEEEE. Trimming removed 2 bases from V and 5 bases from J, with 17 bases in between. This CDR3 is 15 amino acids long. CDR3: CASSFMNRVRNEQYF. DNA of the CDR3: TGTGCCAGCAGCTTTATGAACAGGGTCAGGAACGAGCAGTACTTC.

The rearrangement links TRBV6-5 to TRBJ2-1, with D maybe TRBD2 (5 bases). Between the trimmed V and J ends, which lost 3 bases and 5 bases, there was a span of 14 bases. The germline V gene has CDR1 MNHEY and CDR2 SVGAGI. The length of the CDR3 is 15 residues. The CDR3 bases are TGTGCCAGCAGTTATTTTCCTGGGAGTAACAATGAGCAGTTCTTC. It encodes CASSYFPGSNNEQFF.

The V and J genes are TRBV7-9 and TRBJ1-1; 8 nucleotides line up with TRBD1. The CDR3 contains 15 residues. V gave up 0 bases and J gave up 10 bases; unmatched junction bases: 10. CDR1 is SEHNR and CDR2 is FQNEAQ in the germline V gene (reference sequence). The CDR3 DNA follows: TGTGCCAGCAGCTTAGCGGACAGGGTCGAACAGGGAGCTTTCTTT. Its protein product is CASSLADRVEQGAFF.

The chain combines TRBV28 with TRBJ1-4; D possibly corresponds to TRBD1 (5 bases). The CDR3 has 15 residues. CDR1 and CDR2 from the germline V gene are MDHEN and SYDVKM. V lost 4 bases, J lost 6 bases, and 15 bases lay in between. The CDR3 is CASSSKDTPYEKLFF. The DNA for the CDR3 is TGTGCCAGCAGTTCGAAGGACACTCCCTATGAAAAACTGTTTTTT.

The rearrangement joins TRBV2 to TRBJ2-1, with D hard to call. Germline CDR1 is SNHLY and CDR2 is FYNNEI. This CDR3 contains 12 residues. V lost 1 base and J 10 bases, leaving 8 bases between the germline ends. The CDR3 DNA follows: TGTGCCAGCAGTGAAGTGAGGCAAGAGCAGTTCTTC. It encodes CASSEVRQEQFF.

The CDR3 DNA follows: TGTGCCAGCAGTTTTCCCGGGAGGAGGACTGAAGCTTTCTTT. This encodes CASSFPGRRTEAFF. The V and J genes are TRBV6-6 and TRBJ1-1, with unresolved D. Trimming left V 4 bases short and J 5 bases short, with 14 bases between. The CDR3 totals 14 residues. Germline V gives CDR1 MNHNY, CDR2 SVGAGI (reference sequence).

The chain is built from TRBV6-5 and TRBJ1-1; 8 positions agree with TRBD1. The V gene end was trimmed by 7 bases and the J gene end by 5 bases; junction bases not matched to a gene: 12. Germline loops: CDR1 MNHEY, CDR2 SVGAGI. The CDR3 sequence is 15 residues long. The CDR3 DNA reads TGTGCCAGCACCCGGGACAGGTTAACAGGGACTGAAGCTTTCTTT. Translating gives CASTRDRLTGTEAFF.

J is TRBJ1-6 and V is TRBV9; unclear D gene. The ends were cut back, 0 bases at V and 9 bases at J, with 10 bases in the middle. Germline-derived CDR1 and CDR2 are SGDLS and YYNGEE. The CDR3 loop spans 14 amino acids. CDR3: CASSVETASSPLHF. The CDR3 DNA reads TGTGCCAGCAGCGTAGAAACAGCTTCTTCACCCCTCCACTTT.

The rearrangement uses TRBV19 and TRBJ2-7; no definite D call. Trimming took off 2 bases at V and 0 bases at J, with 11 bases between the two ends. In germline, CDR1 is LNHDA, CDR2 SQIVND (reference sequence). The CDR3 is 15 residues long. CDR3 coding DNA: TGTGCCAGTAGTATACACTACCTAGACTCCTACGAGCAGTACTTC. Protein product: CASSIHYLDSYEQYF. The variable domain in full, with the rest retrieved from reference TRBV19 and TRBJ2-7, is DGGITQSPKYLFRKEGQNVTLSCEQNLNHDAMYWYRQDPGQGLRLIYYSQIVNDFQKGDIAEGYSVSREKKESFPLTVTSAQKNPTAFYLCASSIHYLDSYEQYFGPGTRLTVT.

The rearrangement joins TRBV5-1 to TRBJ2-1; D remains ambiguous. CDR1 and CDR2 from the germline V gene are SGHRS and YFSETQ. This CDR3 has 12 residues. Deletions cut 2 bases from V and 8 bases from J, with 8 bases between. The CDR3 nucleotides read TGCGCCAGCAGCTTTAGTAAACATGAGCAGTTCTTC. As protein: CASSFSKHEQFF.

The chain is built from TRBV20-1 and TRBJ2-3, with D unclear. Between the trimmed V and J ends, which lost 7 bases and 2 bases, there was a span of 7 bases. The CDR3 runs to 11 residues. The V gene's germline CDR1 is DFQATT and CDR2 SNEGSKA (reference sequence). The CDR3: CSVQNTDTQYF. The CDR3 bases are TGCAGTGTCCAGAACACAGATACGCAGTATTTT.

The chain combines TRBV12-5 with TRBJ1-5, with a possible D match to TRBD1 (5 bases). Germline V CDR1 and CDR2: LGHNT, FRNRAP. Between the trimmed V and J ends, which lost 1 base and 2 bases, there was a span of 18 bases. The CDR3 spans 18 residues. The CDR3 loop is CASGLAHFQGMGNQPQHF. In DNA form, the CDR3 reads TGTGCTAGTGGTTTGGCTCACTTCCAGGGAATGGGCAATCAGCCCCAGCATTTT.